The rows below give T cell receptor beta chains drawn from one sample of a study of Ad26.COV2.S vaccination and SARS-CoV-2 variants. Produced via immunoSEQ multiplex PCR; TCRdb's table is partial and in-frame only. The data show more than 350,000 clones, approximately 90% seen once. The input for sequencing was peripheral blood, taken in a trial of Ad26.COV2.S vaccine versus placebo. The receptors here all came from a person aged 18-65 years who received the Ad26.COV2.S COVID-19 vaccine or a placebo. The CDR3 runs from the conserved cysteine through the conserved F or W. D genes are given only for firm matches. Rows give clone size only sometimes, using once, few, many, or a class for an expanded clone.

d_gene,j_gene,v_gene,abundance,CDR3nt,CDR3aa
NA,TRBJ2-1,TRBV4-1,NA,TGCGCCAGCAGCCATCCGGGTGGGAGTATTGATGAGCAGTTCTTC,CASSHPGGSIDEQFF
NA,TRBJ1-2,TRBV30,NA,TGTGCCTGGAGTGTACTGGCAGGGTGGGACGGCTACACCTTC,CAWSVLAGWDGYTF
TRBD2,TRBJ2-7,TRBV27,NA,TGTGCCAGCAGTTTCTTGTCGACTAGCGGGAGGTACGAGCAGTACTTC,CASSFLSTSGRYEQYF
NA,TRBJ2-7,TRBV4-3,NA,TGCGCCAGCAGCCAACAGGTGGGGGAGCAGTACTTC,CASSQQVGEQYF
NA,TRBJ2-5,TRBV4-2,NA,TGTGCCAGCAGCCAAGATCTTGATAGCAGGCAGACCCAGTACTTC,CASSQDLDSRQTQYF
NA,TRBJ2-7,TRBV7-2,NA,TGTGCCAGCAGCAATAGCGGAAGCTCCTACGAGCAGTACTTC,CASSNSGSSYEQYF
TRBD2,TRBJ2-7,TRBV6-2/TRBV6-3,once,TGTGCCAGCAGTTACGGGGTAGCGGGGGCCGAGCAGTACTTC,CASSYGVAGAEQYF
TRBD2,TRBJ2-3,TRBV28,once,TGTGCCAGCAGTTTAGCGGGAGGGCCCAGCACAGATACGCAGTATTTT,CASSLAGGPSTDTQYF
NA,TRBJ2-5,TRBV11-2,NA,TGTGCCAGCAGCTTACTGGGACAAGAGACCCAGTACTTC,CASSLLGQETQYF
NA,TRBJ2-5,TRBV18,NA,TGTGCCAGCTCAGTCGCGCGGGAGACCCAGTACTTC,CASSVARETQYF
NA,TRBJ2-7,TRBV1,NA,TGCACCAGCAGCCAAGATTTGCGGGTGGAGGGAACGAACTACGAGCAGTACTTC,CTSSQDLRVEGTNYEQYF
NA,TRBJ2-5,TRBV30,NA,TGTGCCTGGAGTCGGGGGCCCCAAGAGACCCAGTACTTC,CAWSRGPQETQYF
NA,TRBJ2-5,TRBV19,NA,TGTGCCAGTACCATGAGAGGGTCGGAGACCCAGTACTTC,CASTMRGSETQYF
NA,TRBJ2-7,TRBV6-2/TRBV6-3,NA,TGTGCCAGCAGTCCGAGGGGGTACGAGCAGTACTTC,CASSPRGYEQYF
TRBD1,TRBJ2-5,TRBV5-1,once,TGCGCCAGCAGCACCTGGACAGGGGGGGAGACCCAGTACTTC,CASSTWTGGETQYF
TRBD2,TRBJ2-7,TRBV29-1,NA,TGCAGCGTTGAAGACACCGGGACTAGCGGGAGAGGGGGCTCCTACGAGCAGTACTTC,CSVEDTGTSGRGGSYEQYF
NA,TRBJ2-7,TRBV24-1,NA,TGTGCCACCAGTGATTTGGAGGGTGGTTACGAGCAGTACTTC,CATSDLEGGYEQYF
NA,TRBJ1-6,TRBV7-2,NA,TGTGCCAGCAGGGCCCCTCGGGGGGCGAATTCACCCCTCCACTTT,CASRAPRGANSPLHF
NA,TRBJ1-6,TRBV2,NA,TGTGCCAGCAGTGAAGCGCCGAATAATTCACCCCTCCACTTT,CASSEAPNNSPLHF
NA,TRBJ1-1,TRBV5-6,NA,TGTGCCAGCAGCTACTTCGCGGTTGCTGCCACTGAAGCTTTCTTT,CASSYFAVAATEAFF
NA,TRBJ2-7,TRBV10-1,NA,TGCGCCAGCACCACCCTCACAGAAGGCGATCAGTACTTC,CASTTLTEGDQYF
TRBD2,TRBJ2-1,TRBV7-9,NA,TGTGCCAGCATCATGGGGACTAGCGGATACAATGAGCAGTTCTTC,CASIMGTSGYNEQFF
TRBD2,TRBJ2-7,TRBV7-2,few,TGTGCCAGCAGCCCCCGGACTAGCGGGAGTGGGAAGGACGAGCAGTACTTC,CASSPRTSGSGKDEQYF
NA,TRBJ2-7,TRBV6-5,NA,TGTGCCAGCAGTCCCGAGGGGGAGGATGGCAACGAGCAGTACTTC,CASSPEGEDGNEQYF
NA,TRBJ2-5,TRBV27,NA,TGTGCCAGCAGAAAACAGGGCTTGGGAGAGACCCAGTACTTC,CASRKQGLGETQYF
NA,TRBJ1-5,TRBV30,NA,TGTGCCTGGAGTGTACAACAGAATCAGCCCCAGCATTTT,CAWSVQQNQPQHF
NA,TRBJ2-7,TRBV9,NA,TGTGCCAGCAGCGTAGGGGGTGGTCCCGAGCAGTACTTC,CASSVGGGPEQYF
NA,TRBJ2-5,TRBV28,NA,TGTGCCAGCAGTTCTCAGGTCCAAGAGACCCAGTACTTC,CASSSQVQETQYF
NA,TRBJ1-2,TRBV6-1,NA,TGTGCCAGCAGTGAAAGGGACCGTTCTAACTATGGCTACACCTTC,CASSERDRSNYGYTF
NA,TRBJ1-3,TRBV7-2,NA,TGTGCCAGCAGCCCCGACACTGGAAACACCATATATTTT,CASSPDTGNTIYF
TRBD2,TRBJ2-2,TRBV7-2,NA,TGTGCCAGCAGCTCACTAGCGGGGGGTCCCGGGGAGCTGTTTTTT,CASSSLAGGPGELFF
NA,TRBJ2-3,TRBV5-1,NA,TGCGCCAGCAGCTTGGAGGCTGCCACAGATACGCAGTATTTT,CASSLEAATDTQYF
NA,TRBJ2-5,TRBV11-2,NA,TGTGCCAGCAGCTCTCGTGGAGGGTGGGGGGAGACCCAGTACTTC,CASSSRGGWGETQYF
NA,TRBJ2-1,TRBV29-1,NA,TGCAGCGTTGAAGATACAGGGTTTGAGCGCAATGAGCAGTTCTTC,CSVEDTGFERNEQFF
NA,TRBJ1-1,TRBV7-8,once,TGTGCCAGCAGCTTAAATGGAGGGAAAGCTTTCTTT,CASSLNGGKAFF
TRBD1,TRBJ2-7,TRBV19,NA,TGTGCCAGTAGCCGGGACAGCTTCTACGAGCAGTACTTC,CASSRDSFYEQYF
TRBD2,TRBJ2-7,TRBV4-1,NA,TGCGCCAGCAGCGCCCTAGCGGGAGTTACCTACGAGCAGTACTTC,CASSALAGVTYEQYF
NA,TRBJ2-1,TRBV5-3,NA,TGTGCCAGAAGTCCGCATGGGGGATCCCATAGGGATGAGCAGTTCTTC,CARSPHGGSHRDEQFF
NA,TRBJ2-3,TRBV28,NA,TGTGCCAGCAGTTTAGCGGCGGCTAGCGGCACAGATACGCAGTATTTT,CASSLAAASGTDTQYF
NA,TRBJ2-1,TRBV19,once,TGTGCCAGTAGTATGAGGGGCACCTACAATGAGCAGTTCTTC,CASSMRGTYNEQFF
NA,TRBJ2-7,TRBV16,NA,TGTGCCAGCAGCCAATCTCCGGGCTCTACCTACGAGCAGTACTTC,CASSQSPGSTYEQYF
NA,TRBJ1-4,TRBV3-1/TRBV3-2,NA,TGTGCCAGCAGCCAGACCGGGACGGAAAATGAAAAACTGTTTTTT,CASSQTGTENEKLFF
NA,TRBJ2-2,TRBV7-2,NA,TGTGCCAGCAGCTTAGGGAACACCGGGGAGCTGTTTTTT,CASSLGNTGELFF
NA,TRBJ2-2,TRBV19,NA,TGTGCCAGTAGTATAGATCGATTATCCGGGGAGCTGTTTTTT,CASSIDRLSGELFF
TRBD1,TRBJ2-1,TRBV7-9,NA,TGTGCCAGCAGACCCGGGACAGGGTCCTACAATGAGCAGTTCTTC,CASRPGTGSYNEQFF
NA,TRBJ1-1,TRBV5-5,few,TGTGCCAGCAGCTTGGGCGGAGAGTCGACTGAAGCTTTCTTT,CASSLGGESTEAFF